This T cell receptor (beta chain) was recorded in a study of blood T cells in healthy people across ages. For the second PCR, which ran for about 7 to 11 cycles, a sample-barcoded 5' primer and a J-beta primer mix were used. TCRdb itself ran the 5' RACE reads through MiXCR, one entry per CDR3 protein. The repertoire has roughly 1.5 million distinct CDR3 sequences, roughly 43% of them found once; the top ten carry just over 4%. Trimming took off 6 bases at V and 4 bases at J, with 12 bases between the two ends. Germline V lookup: CDR1 MNHEY, CDR2 SVGAGI. The CDR3 loop spans 13 amino acids. Sequenced sample: blood. The chain has TRBV6-5 and TRBJ1-1; no clear D. The TCR comes from a woman between 18 and 29 years old in good health. CDR3 in DNA: TGTGCCAGCAGACCCAGGCGCACCACTGAAGCTTTCTTT. Residues: CASRPRRTTEAFF.